This TCR beta chain was profiled in a study of T cell responses to AZD1222 COVID-19 vaccine. The repertoire was sequenced with immunoSEQ multiplex PCR; TCRdb's copy has only in-frame clones and lacks some. The table records 30,000 to 50,000 clones, about nine tenths of them present only once. As regards this clone: Its antigen is still unknown.

General study points: Seropositive at baseline were only a handful of AZD1222 recipients. Spike-spanning, vaccine-associated CD4 TCRs were dominant at 160-218 and 743-854. Following two doses of AZD1222, Spike-specific TCR breadth and depth rose.

Sequencing used peripheral blood, obtained 28 days after the second dose of the MenACWY control vaccine. The clonotype comes from an adult who received the MenACWY meningococcal vaccine as a control.

CDR3 sequence: CASKLGGTYGYTF. CDR3 sequence (DNA): TGTGCCAGTAAGCTGGGGGGTACCTATGGCTACACCTTC. V is TRBV19 and J is TRBJ1-2, with D maybe TRBD1 (5 bases). CDR1 and CDR2 (germline): LNHDA, SQIVND (reference sequence). The CDR3 consists of 13 residues. V was clipped by 7 bases and J by 4 bases, with 13 bases between them.